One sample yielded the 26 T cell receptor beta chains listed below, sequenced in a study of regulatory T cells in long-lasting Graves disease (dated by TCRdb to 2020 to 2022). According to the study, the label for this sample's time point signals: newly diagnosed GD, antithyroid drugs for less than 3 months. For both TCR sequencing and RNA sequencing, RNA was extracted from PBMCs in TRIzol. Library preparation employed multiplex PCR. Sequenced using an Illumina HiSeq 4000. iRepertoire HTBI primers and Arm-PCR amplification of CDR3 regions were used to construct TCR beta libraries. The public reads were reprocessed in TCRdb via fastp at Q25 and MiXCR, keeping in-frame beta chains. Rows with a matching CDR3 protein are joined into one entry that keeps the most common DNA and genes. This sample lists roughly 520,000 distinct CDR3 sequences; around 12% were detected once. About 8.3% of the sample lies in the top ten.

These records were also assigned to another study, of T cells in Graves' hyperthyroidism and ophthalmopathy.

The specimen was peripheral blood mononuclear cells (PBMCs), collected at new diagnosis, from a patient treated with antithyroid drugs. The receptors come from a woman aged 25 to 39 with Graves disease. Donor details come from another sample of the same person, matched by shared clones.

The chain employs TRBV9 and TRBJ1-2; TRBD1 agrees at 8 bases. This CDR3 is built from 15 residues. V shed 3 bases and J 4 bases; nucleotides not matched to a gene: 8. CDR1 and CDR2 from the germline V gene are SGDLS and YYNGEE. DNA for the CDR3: TGTGCCAGCAGCGCACCGACAGGGGATATCTATGGCTACACCTTC. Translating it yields CASSAPTGDIYGYTF.

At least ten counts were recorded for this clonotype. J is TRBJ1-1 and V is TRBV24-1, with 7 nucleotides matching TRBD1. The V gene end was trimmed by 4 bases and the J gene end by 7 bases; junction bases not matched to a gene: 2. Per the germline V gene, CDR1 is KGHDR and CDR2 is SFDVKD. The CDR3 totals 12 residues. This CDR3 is CATSDRGDEAFF. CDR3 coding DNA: TGTGCCACCAGTGACAGGGGGGATGAAGCTTTCTTT.

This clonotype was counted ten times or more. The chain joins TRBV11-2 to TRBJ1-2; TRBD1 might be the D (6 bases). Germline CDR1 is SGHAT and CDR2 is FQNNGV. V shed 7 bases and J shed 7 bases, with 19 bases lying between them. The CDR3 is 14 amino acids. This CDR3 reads CASNSLQAGVGYTF. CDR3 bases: TGTGCCAGCAACTCCCTACAAGCAGGGGTTGGCTACACCTTC.

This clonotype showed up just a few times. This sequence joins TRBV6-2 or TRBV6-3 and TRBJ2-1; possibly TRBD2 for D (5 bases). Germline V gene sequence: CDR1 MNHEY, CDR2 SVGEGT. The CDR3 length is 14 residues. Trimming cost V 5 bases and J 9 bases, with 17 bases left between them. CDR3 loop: CASSQGRSGSEQFF. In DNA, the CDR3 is TGTGCCAGCAGTCAAGGAAGGTCGGGGAGTGAGCAGTTCTTC.

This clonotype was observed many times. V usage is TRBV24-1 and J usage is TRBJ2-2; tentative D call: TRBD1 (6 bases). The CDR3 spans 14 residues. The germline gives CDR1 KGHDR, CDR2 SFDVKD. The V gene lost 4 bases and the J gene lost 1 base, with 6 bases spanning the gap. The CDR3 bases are TGTGCCACCAGTGACAGGGGGAACACCGGGGAGCTGTTTTTT. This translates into CATSDRGNTGELFF.

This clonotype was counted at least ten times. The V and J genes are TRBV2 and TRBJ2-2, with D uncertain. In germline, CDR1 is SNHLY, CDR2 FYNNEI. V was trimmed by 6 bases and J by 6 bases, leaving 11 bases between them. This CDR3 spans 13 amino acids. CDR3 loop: CASSRRGSGELFF. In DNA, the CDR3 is TGTGCCAGCAGCCGAAGAGGTTCCGGGGAGCTGTTTTTT.

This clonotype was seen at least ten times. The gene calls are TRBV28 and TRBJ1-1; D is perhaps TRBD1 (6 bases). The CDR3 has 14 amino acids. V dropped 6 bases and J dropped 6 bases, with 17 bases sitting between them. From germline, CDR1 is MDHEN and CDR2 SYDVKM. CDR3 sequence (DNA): TGTGCCAGCAGCTTTGGACAGATTTGGTCTGAAGCTTTCTTT. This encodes CASSFGQIWSEAFF.

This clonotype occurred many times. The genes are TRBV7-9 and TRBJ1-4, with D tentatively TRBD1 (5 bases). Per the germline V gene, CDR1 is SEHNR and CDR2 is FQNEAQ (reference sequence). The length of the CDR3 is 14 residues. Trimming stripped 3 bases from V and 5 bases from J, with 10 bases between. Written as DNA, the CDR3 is TGTGCCAGCAGCTTTCAAGGACAAAATGAAAAACTGTTTTTT. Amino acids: CASSFQGQNEKLFF.

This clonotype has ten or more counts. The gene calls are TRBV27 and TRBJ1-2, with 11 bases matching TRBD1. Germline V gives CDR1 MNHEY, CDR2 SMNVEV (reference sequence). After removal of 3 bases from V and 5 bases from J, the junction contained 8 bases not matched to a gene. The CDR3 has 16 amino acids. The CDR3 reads CASSFSGQGAGYGYTF. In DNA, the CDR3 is TGTGCCAGCAGTTTTTCCGGACAGGGGGCAGGATATGGCTACACCTTC.

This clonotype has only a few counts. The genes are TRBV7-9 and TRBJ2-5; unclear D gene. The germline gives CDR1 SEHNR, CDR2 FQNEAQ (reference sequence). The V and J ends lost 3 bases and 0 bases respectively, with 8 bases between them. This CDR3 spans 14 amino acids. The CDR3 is CASSFYSDQETQYF. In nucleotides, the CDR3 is TGTGCCAGCAGCTTTTACAGCGACCAAGAGACCCAGTACTTC.

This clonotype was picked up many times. The CDR3 DNA follows: TGTGCCAGCAGTGAAGAGGGACCGAGAGTGGGGACTGAAGCTTTCTTT. Residues: CASSEEGPRVGTEAFF. This chain links TRBV2 with TRBJ1-1, with a weak D call TRBD1 (5 bases). Germline CDR1 SNHLY, CDR2 FYNNEI. Trimming stripped 1 base from V and 5 bases from J, with 17 bases between. There are 16 residues in the CDR3. Combining the CDR3 with reference TRBV2 and TRBJ1-1 gives the whole variable domain EPEVTQTPSHQVTQMGQEVILRCVPISNHLYFYWYRQILGQKVEFLVSFYNNEISEKSEIFDDQFSVERPDGSNFTLKIRSTKLEDSAMYFCASSEEGPRVGTEAFFGQGTRLTVV.

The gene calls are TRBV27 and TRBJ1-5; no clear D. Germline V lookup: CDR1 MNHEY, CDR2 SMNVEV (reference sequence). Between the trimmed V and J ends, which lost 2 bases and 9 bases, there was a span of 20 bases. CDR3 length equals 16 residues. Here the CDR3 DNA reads TGTGCCAGCAGTTTAGTAGGAAACTCTGAGTCTGTGCCCCAGCATTTT. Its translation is CASSLVGNSESVPQHF.

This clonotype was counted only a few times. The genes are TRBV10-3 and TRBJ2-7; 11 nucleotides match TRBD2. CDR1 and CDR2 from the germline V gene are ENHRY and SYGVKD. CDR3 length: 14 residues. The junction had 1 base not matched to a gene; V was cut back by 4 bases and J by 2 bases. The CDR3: CAISGLAGTYEQYF. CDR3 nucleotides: TGTGCCATCAGTGGACTAGCGGGAACCTACGAGCAGTACTTC.

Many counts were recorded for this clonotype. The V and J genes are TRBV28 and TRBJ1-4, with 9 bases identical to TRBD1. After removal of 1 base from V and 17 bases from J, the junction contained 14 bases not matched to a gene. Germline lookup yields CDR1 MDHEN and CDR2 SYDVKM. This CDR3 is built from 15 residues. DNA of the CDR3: TGTGCCAGCAGTTTATCGCCCGGGACAGGGTCTCCGCCCTTTTTT. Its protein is CASSLSPGTGSPPFF.

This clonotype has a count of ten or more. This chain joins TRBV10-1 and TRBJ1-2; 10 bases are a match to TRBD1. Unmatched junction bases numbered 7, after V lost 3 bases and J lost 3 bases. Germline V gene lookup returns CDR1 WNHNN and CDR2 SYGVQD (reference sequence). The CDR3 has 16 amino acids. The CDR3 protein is CASSDTRQGADYGYTF. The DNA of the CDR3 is TGCGCCAGCAGTGACACTCGACAGGGGGCTGACTATGGCTACACCTTC.

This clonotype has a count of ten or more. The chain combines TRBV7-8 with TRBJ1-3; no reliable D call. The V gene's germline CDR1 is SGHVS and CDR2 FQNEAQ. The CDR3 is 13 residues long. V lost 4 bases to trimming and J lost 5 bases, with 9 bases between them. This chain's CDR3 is CASSSGRRNTIYF. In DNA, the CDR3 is TGTGCCAGCAGCTCCGGTAGAAGAAACACCATATATTTT.

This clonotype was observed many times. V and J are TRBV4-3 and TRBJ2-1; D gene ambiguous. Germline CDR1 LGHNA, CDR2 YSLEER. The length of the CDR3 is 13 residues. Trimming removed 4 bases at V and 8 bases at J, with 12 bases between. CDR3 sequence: CASSPARGHEQFF. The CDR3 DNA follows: TGCGCCAGCAGCCCAGCTAGAGGCCATGAGCAGTTCTTC.

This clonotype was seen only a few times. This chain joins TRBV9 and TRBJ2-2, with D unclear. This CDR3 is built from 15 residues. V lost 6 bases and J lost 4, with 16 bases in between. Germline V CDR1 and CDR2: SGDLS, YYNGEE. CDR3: CASTPSDRTTGELFF. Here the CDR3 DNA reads TGTGCCAGCACCCCCAGTGACCGGACCACCGGGGAGCTGTTTTTT.

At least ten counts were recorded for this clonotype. CDR3 protein: CASIQALSSYNEQFF. CDR3 bases: TGTGCCAGCATACAGGCCTTGAGCTCCTACAATGAGCAGTTCTTC. The rearrangement uses TRBV6-2 or TRBV6-3 and TRBJ2-1; possibly TRBD1 for D (5 bases). Trimming left V 7 bases short and J 0 bases short, with 13 bases between. Germline V CDR1 and CDR2: MNHEY, SVGEGT. This CDR3 contains 15 residues.

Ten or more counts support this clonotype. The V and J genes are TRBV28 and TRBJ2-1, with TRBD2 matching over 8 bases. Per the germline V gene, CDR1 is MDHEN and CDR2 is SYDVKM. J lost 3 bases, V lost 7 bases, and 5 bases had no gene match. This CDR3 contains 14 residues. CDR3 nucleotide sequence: TGTGCCAGCAAGGCGGGAGGCTTCTACAATGAGCAGTTCTTC. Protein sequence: CASKAGGFYNEQFF.

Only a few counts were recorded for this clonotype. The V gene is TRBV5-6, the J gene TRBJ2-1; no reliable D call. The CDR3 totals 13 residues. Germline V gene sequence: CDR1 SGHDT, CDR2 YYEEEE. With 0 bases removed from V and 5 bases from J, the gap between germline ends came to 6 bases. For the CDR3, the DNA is TGTGCCAGCAGCTTGGGATACAACAATGAGCAGTTCTTC. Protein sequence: CASSLGYNNEQFF.

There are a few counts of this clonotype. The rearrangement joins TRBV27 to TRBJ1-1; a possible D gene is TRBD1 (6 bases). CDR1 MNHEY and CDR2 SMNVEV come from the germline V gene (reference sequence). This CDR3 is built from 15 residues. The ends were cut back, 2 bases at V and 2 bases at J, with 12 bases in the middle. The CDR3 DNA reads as TGTGCCAGCAGTTTACCGGGGACATCCAACACTGAAGCTTTCTTT. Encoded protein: CASSLPGTSNTEAFF.

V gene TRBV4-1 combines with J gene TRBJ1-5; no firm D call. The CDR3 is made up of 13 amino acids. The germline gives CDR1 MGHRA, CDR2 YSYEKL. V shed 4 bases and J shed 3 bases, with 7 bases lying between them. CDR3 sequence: CASSRTINQPQHF. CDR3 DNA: TGCGCCAGCAGCCGGACCATCAATCAGCCCCAGCATTTT.

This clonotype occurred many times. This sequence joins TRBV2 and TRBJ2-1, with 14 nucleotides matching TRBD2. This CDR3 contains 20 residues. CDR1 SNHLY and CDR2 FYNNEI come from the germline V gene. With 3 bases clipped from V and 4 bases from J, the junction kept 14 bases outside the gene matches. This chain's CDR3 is CASSEGETSGRVLSYNEQFF. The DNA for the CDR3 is TGTGCCAGCAGTGAGGGGGAGACTAGCGGGAGGGTCTTGTCATACAATGAGCAGTTCTTC.

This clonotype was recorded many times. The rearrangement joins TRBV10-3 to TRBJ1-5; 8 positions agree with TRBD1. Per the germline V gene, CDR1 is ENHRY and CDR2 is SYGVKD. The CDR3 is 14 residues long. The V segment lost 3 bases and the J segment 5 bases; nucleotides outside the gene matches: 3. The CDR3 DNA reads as TGTGCCATCAGTGAAGAGACAGGGGATCAGCCCCAGCATTTT. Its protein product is CAISEETGDQPQHF.

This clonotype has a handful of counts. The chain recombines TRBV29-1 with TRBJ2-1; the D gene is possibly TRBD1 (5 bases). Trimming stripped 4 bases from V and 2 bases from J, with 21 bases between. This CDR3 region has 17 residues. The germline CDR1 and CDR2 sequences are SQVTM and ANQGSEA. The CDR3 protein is CSVGGDRVITTYNEQFF. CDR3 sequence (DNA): TGCAGCGTTGGAGGTGACAGAGTTATAACCACCTACAATGAGCAGTTCTTC.